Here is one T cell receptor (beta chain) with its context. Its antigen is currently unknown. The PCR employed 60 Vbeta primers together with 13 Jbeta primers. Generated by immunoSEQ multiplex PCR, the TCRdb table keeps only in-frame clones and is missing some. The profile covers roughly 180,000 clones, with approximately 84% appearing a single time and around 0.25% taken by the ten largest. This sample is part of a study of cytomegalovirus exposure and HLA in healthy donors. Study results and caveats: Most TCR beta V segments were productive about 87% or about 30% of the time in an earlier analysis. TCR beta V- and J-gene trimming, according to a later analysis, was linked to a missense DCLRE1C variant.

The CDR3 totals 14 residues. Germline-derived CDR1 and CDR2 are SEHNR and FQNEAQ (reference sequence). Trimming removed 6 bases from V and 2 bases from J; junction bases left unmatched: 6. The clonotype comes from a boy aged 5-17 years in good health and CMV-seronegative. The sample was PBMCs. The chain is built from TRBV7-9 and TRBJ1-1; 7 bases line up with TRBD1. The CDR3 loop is CASRPRDRNTEAFF. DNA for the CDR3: TGTGCCAGCAGGCCAAGGGACAGAAACACTGAAGCTTTCTTT. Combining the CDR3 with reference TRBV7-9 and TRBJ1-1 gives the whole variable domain DTGVSQNPRHKITKRGQNVTFRCDPISEHNRLYWYRQTLGQGPEFLTYFQNEAQLEKSRLLSDRFSAERPKGSFSTLEIQRTEQGDSAMYLCASRPRDRNTEAFFGQGTRLTVV.